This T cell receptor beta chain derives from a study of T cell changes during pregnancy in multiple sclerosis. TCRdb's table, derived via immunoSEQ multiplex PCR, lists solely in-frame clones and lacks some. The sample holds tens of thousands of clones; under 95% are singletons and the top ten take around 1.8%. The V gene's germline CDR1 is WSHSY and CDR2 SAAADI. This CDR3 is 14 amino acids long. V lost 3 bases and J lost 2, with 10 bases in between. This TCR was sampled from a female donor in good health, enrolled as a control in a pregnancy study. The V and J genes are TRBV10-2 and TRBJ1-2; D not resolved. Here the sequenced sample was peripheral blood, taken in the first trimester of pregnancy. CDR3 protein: CASSDPRSNYGYTF. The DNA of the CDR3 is TGCGCCAGCAGTGATCCTCGTTCCAACTATGGCTACACCTTC.